These T cell receptor beta chains were read from a single sample in a study of blood T cells in healthy people across ages. TCRdb reprocessed the 5' RACE reads with MiXCR, giving one entry per CDR3 protein. The table records roughly 720,000 distinct CDR3 sequences, about 48% of them present only once. The sequencing sample was made of blood. The receptors were sampled from an elderly man in good health. Each CDR3 is given with its conserved first and last residue. Fields, in order: J gene, V gene, CDR3 protein.

TRBJ1-5 TRBV25-1 CASRGDTNQPQHF
TRBJ1-1 TRBV29-1 CSASGGGMNTEAFF
TRBJ2-3 TRBV20-1 CSARVGLRWRRIGTDTQYF
TRBJ2-1 TRBV7-6 CASSLLGLAGVNEQFF
TRBJ2-3 TRBV28 CASSLEGARGDTQYF
TRBJ2-4 TRBV7-9 CASSLVGGQDIQYF
TRBJ2-7 TRBV27 CASTLTANSYEQYF
TRBJ2-7 TRBV18 CASSGRDRGDEQYF
TRBJ1-1 TRBV5-6 CASSTQGFNTEAFF
NA TRBV7-2 CASSSRAGRRMVRDYEQYF
TRBJ1-1 TRBV20-1 CSTGQGGNTEAFF
TRBJ2-3 TRBV12-3/TRBV12-4 CASNGDFTDTQYF
TRBJ2-2 TRBV7-2 CASSSGFLINTGELFF
TRBJ2-2 TRBV6-1 CASSRPSGVNTGELFF
TRBJ2-6 TRBV4-1 CASSQGSKGANVLTF
TRBJ2-7 TRBV27 CDLAAMHEQYF
TRBJ1-2 TRBV20-1 CSARDRDRGDGYTF
TRBJ2-1 TRBV20-1 CSARRGSNKYNEQFF
TRBJ1-1 TRBV6-5 CASSQGQGRGAFF
TRBJ2-1 TRBV11-1 CASSLGAGGLPYNEQFF
TRBJ2-7 TRBV20-1 CSASDVYEQYF
TRBJ2-1 TRBV11-2 CASSLDQWDGNEQFF
TRBJ2-1 TRBV7-3 CASSPGGLSDEQFF
TRBJ2-7 TRBV6-5 CASAGQSYEQYF